This entry lists 16 T cell receptor beta chains sequenced from one sample in a study of OX40 agonist ivuxolimab in advanced cancers. Assay used: immunoSEQ multiplex PCR; TCRdb lists only in-frame clones, some missing. Here the sample spans around 72,000 clones, roughly nine tenths being singletons. The material sequenced was CD4+ or CD8+ T cells sorted from blood, taken in a trial of the OX40 agonist ivuxolimab. These receptor sequences come from an adult with an advanced solid tumor such as melanoma, head and neck, liver or kidney cancer.

The chain employs TRBV5-1 and TRBJ1-3; no definite D call. The V end was cut by 4 bases, the J end by 0 bases, with 11 bases between. From germline, CDR1 is SGHRS and CDR2 YFSETQ. The CDR3 length is 15 residues. In DNA form, the CDR3 reads TGCGCCAGCAGCCCCGGACTGTCCTCTGGAAACACCATATATTTT. The encoded protein is CASSPGLSSGNTIYF.

The V call is TRBV7-3, the J call TRBJ1-1; no reliable D call. Trimming stripped 4 bases from V and 0 bases from J, with 12 bases between. This CDR3 has 15 amino acids. CDR1 and CDR2 (germline): SGHTA, FQGTGA. The CDR3 nucleotides read TGTGCCAGCAGCTCAGACTCGTCTATGAACACTGAAGCTTTCTTT. Encoded protein: CASSSDSSMNTEAFF.

This chain joins TRBV14 and TRBJ2-5, with no clear D. V lost 4 bases and J 0 bases, leaving 18 bases between the germline ends. The CDR3 spans 17 residues. Germline lookup yields CDR1 SGHDN and CDR2 FVKESK. CDR3 nucleotide sequence: TGTGCCAGCAGCCCTGGATCTTACTTCTTGTACCAAGAGACCCAGTACTTC. This sequence encodes CASSPGSYFLYQETQYF.

The CDR3 here is CASSLYQGRTEAFF. The CDR3 DNA follows: TGCGCCAGCAGCTTATATCAGGGACGAACTGAAGCTTTCTTT. The chain uses TRBV5-1 and TRBJ1-1; D possibly corresponds to TRBD1 (5 bases). The germline CDR1 and CDR2 sequences are SGHRS and YFSETQ. V was trimmed by 2 bases and J by 5 bases, leaving 13 bases between them. The length of the CDR3 is 14 residues. The full variable domain, rest sourced from reference TRBV5-1 and TRBJ1-1, is KAGVTQTPRYLIKTRGQQVTLSCSPISGHRSVSWYQQTPGQGLQFLFEYFSETQRNKGNFPGRFSGRQFSNSRSEMNVSTLELGDSALYLCASSLYQGRTEAFFGQGTRLTVV.

The chain employs TRBV5-1 and TRBJ2-3; D possibly corresponds to TRBD2 (6 bases). CDR3 length equals 14 residues. CDR1 is SGHRS and CDR2 is YFSETQ in the germline V gene. V was clipped by 5 bases and J by 0 bases, with 10 bases between them. CDR3 protein: CASSRSGSTDTQYF. The CDR3 DNA reads TGCGCCAGCAGTCGGAGCGGGAGCACAGATACGCAGTATTTT.

The gene calls are TRBV4-1 and TRBJ1-5; D remains ambiguous. With 4 bases removed from V and 7 bases from J, the gap between germline ends came to 11 bases. The CDR3 runs 13 residues. CDR1 MGHRA and CDR2 YSYEKL come from the germline V gene. The CDR3 sequence is CASSPQVYQPQHF. CDR3 nucleotide sequence: TGCGCCAGCAGCCCCCAAGTATACCAGCCCCAGCATTTT.

The gene calls are TRBV5-1 and TRBJ2-3; TRBD2 matches at 8 bases. The CDR3 totals 15 residues. Germline assignment: CDR1 SGHRS and CDR2 YFSETQ. The V segment lost 1 base and the J segment 2 bases; nucleotides outside the gene matches: 3. The CDR3 nucleotides are TGCGCCAGCAGCTTGACACTAGCGGACACAGATACGCAGTATTTT. Translated, it gives CASSLTLADTDTQYF.

V and J are TRBV6-6 and TRBJ2-7, with TRBD2 matching over 11 bases. CDR3 length: 15 amino acids. The J segment lost 2 bases and the V segment lost 5 bases, leaving 5 bases of the junction unmatched. Germline V gene data show CDR1 as MNHNY and CDR2 as SVGAGI (reference sequence). The CDR3 loop reads CASSLLAGGPYEQYF. The CDR3 region has the DNA TGTGCCAGCAGTCTTCTAGCGGGGGGACCCTACGAGCAGTACTTC.

V and J are TRBV5-1 and TRBJ1-1; 11 nucleotides match TRBD1. Germline loops: CDR1 SGHRS, CDR2 YFSETQ. The CDR3 runs 13 residues. J gave up 11 bases and V 4 bases, and 7 bases lay outside the gene matches. CDR3 loop: CASSLDRGRRAFF. The CDR3 DNA is TGCGCCAGCAGCCTGGACAGGGGGCGTCGGGCTTTCTTT.

The chain carries TRBV7-3 and TRBJ2-2; D possibly uses TRBD1 or TRBD2 (5 bases each). Trimming pared 1 base from V and 5 bases from J, leaving 14 bases between. Germline V gives CDR1 SGHTA, CDR2 FQGTGA. The CDR3 totals 16 residues. The CDR3 DNA is TGTGCCAGCAGCTTAATTGGGACCCCCTTGACCGGGGAGCTGTTTTTT. Translation: CASSLIGTPLTGELFF.

V is TRBV2 and J is TRBJ1-3, with unresolved D. CDR3 size: 13 residues. CDR1 is SNHLY and CDR2 is FYNNEI in the germline V gene. Trimming pared 6 bases from V and 0 bases from J, leaving 6 bases between. In DNA form, the CDR3 reads TGTGCCAGCAGGCACTACTCTGGAAACACCATATATTTT. This gives the protein CASRHYSGNTIYF. Full variable domain (remainder filled in from reference TRBV2 and TRBJ1-3): EPEVTQTPSHQVTQMGQEVILRCVPISNHLYFYWYRQILGQKVEFLVSFYNNEISEKSEIFDDQFSVERPDGSNFTLKIRSTKLEDSAMYFCASRHYSGNTIYFGEGSWLTVV.

The chain is built from TRBV27 and TRBJ2-2; D perhaps matches TRBD2 (7 bases). The length of the CDR3 is 15 residues. Germline V lookup: CDR1 MNHEY, CDR2 SMNVEV (reference sequence). V shed 5 bases and J shed 4 bases, with 14 bases lying between them. The CDR3 sequence: CASSPQGRVTGELFF. In DNA form, the CDR3 reads TGTGCCAGCAGTCCCCAGGGGAGGGTCACCGGGGAGCTGTTTTTT.

V is TRBV5-6 and J is TRBJ2-7, with 7 bases matching TRBD2. The V gene's germline CDR1 is SGHDT and CDR2 YYEEEE. CDR3 length: 13 amino acids. V shed 4 bases and J 2 bases; nucleotides not matched to a gene: 3. The CDR3 loop reads CASSAGLAYEQYF. The CDR3 coding sequence is TGTGCCAGCAGCGCCGGACTAGCCTACGAGCAGTACTTC.

The chain employs TRBV2 and TRBJ2-5; D unresolved. This CDR3 spans 13 amino acids. Trimming shortened V by 4 bases and J by 1 base, and 7 bases separated the two germline ends. Germline V gives CDR1 SNHLY, CDR2 FYNNEI. The CDR3 coding sequence is TGTGCCAGCAGTGTTCGCCTCCAAGAGACCCAGTACTTC. Its protein is CASSVRLQETQYF.

The gene calls are TRBV6-5 and TRBJ1-2; D possibly corresponds to TRBD1 (5 bases). This CDR3 region has 15 residues. Trimming cost V 0 bases and J 1 base, with 9 bases left between them. Per the germline V gene, CDR1 is MNHEY and CDR2 is SVGAGI. CDR3: CASSYSAGGNYGYTF. The CDR3 region has the DNA TGTGCCAGCAGTTACTCCGCCGGGGGTAACTATGGCTACACCTTC.

The V gene is TRBV27, the J gene TRBJ2-7, with D perhaps matching TRBD1 (6 bases). V was shortened by 5 bases and J by 2 bases, with 13 bases between the two germline ends. The germline gives CDR1 MNHEY, CDR2 SMNVEV (reference sequence). CDR3 length: 14 residues. The CDR3 here is CASSPPGQPYEQYF. In nucleotides, the CDR3 is TGTGCCAGCAGTCCCCCGGGACAACCCTACGAGCAGTACTTC.